This T cell receptor beta chain derives from a study of T cell changes during pregnancy in multiple sclerosis (dated by TCRdb to about 2019). As for the study more broadly: Changes in the T cell repertoire over the course of pregnancy were examined in this study in women with multiple sclerosis.

Turning to this clone: It has no known antigen specificity. One base away there is no much larger clone; base qualities are not given.

From a lookup of the germline V gene, CDR1 and CDR2 are MGHRA and YSYEKL. V ends up 7 bases short and J 3 bases short, with an unmatched junction base count of 10. The CDR3, from cysteine to phenylalanine, totals 17 residues. The kept DNA is CDR3 alone, 51 bases in frame from the first base. The method was the immunoSEQ multiplex PCR assay. TCRdb re-hosts the immuneACCESS table, in-frame sequences only. Its copies lack some clones; in the studies checked, an unresolved V gene accounts for under half of them, and the cause for the rest is not known. For this sample the table gives tens of thousands of clones, of which less than 95% were detected only once. Of the sample, around 0.93% falls within the top ten clones.

This receptor chain uses TRBV4-1 and TRBJ2-4; the junction holds 12 bases that match TRBD2. The receptor was derived from a female donor with multiple sclerosis, enrolled in a pregnancy study. The sequences come from peripheral blood, collected before pregnancy. The CDR3 region has the sequence CASKLLAGGRGKNIQYF. The nucleotide sequence is given as TGCGCCAGCAAGCTCCTAGCGGGGGGGCGGGGCAAAAACATTCAGTACTTC.